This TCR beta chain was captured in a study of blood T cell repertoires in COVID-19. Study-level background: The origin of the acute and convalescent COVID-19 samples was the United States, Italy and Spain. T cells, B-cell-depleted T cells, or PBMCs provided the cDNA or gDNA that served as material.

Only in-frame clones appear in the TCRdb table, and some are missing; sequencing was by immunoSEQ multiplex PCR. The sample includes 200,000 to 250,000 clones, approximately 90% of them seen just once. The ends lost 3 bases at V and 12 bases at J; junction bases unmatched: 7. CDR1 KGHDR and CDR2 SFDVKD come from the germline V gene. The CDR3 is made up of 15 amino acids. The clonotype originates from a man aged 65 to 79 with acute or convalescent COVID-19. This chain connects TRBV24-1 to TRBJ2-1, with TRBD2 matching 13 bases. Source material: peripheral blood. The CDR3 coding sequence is TGTGCCACCAGTGATGGGGGACTAGCGGGGAACGGGCAGTTCTTC. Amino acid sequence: CATSDGGLAGNGQFF.